This T cell receptor beta chain emerged from a study of T cells in Graves' hyperthyroidism and ophthalmopathy. Regions amplified from RNA transcripts were the TCR beta CDR3 regions. A set of HTBI primers served as the primers for a first-round RT-PCR of the TCR CDR3. TCRdb reprocessed the multiplex PCR reads via MiXCR and lists one record per CDR3 protein. Of about 710,000 distinct CDR3 sequences detected, approximately 16% appear once; the ten largest clones hold around 7.7%. Germline assignment: CDR1 SGHTS and CDR2 YDEGEE. V shed 1 base and J shed 1 base, with 8 bases lying between them. The CDR3 has 14 residues.

V is TRBV5-8 and J is TRBJ1-1; D call uncertain. The sample comprised blood. The clonotype was recovered from a man aged 18 to 35 with Graves' hyperthyroidism. This chain's CDR3 is CASSLFLGNTEAFF. CDR3 coding DNA: TGTGCCAGCAGCTTGTTTCTTGGGAACACTGAAGCTTTCTTT.